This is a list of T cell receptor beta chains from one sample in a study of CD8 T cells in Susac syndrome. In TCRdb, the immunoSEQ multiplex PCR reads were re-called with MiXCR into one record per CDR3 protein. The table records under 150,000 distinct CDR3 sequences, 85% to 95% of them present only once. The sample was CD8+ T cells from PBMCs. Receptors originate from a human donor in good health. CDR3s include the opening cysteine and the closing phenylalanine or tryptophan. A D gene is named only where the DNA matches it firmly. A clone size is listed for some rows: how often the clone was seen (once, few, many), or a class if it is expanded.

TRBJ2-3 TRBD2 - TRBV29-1 TGCAGCGTTGGAGGGACTAGCGGGAGCGCCACAGATACGCAGTATTTT CSVGGTSGSATDTQYF
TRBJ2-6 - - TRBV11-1 TGTGCCAGCAGCTTTGACCTAGGGGCCAACGTCCTGACTTTC CASSFDLGANVLTF
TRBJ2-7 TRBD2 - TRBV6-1 TGTGCCAGCACCCTACTAGCGGGATGGTTCTTC CASTLLAGWFF
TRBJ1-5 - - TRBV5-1 TGCGCCAGCAGCTTGCGGGACGCCGGGAGTCAGCCCCAGCATTTT CASSLRDAGSQPQHF
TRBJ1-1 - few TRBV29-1 TGCAGCGTTGAAGTGAACACTGAAGCTTTCTTT CSVEVNTEAFF
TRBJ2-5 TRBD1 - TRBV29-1 TGCAGCGTTGTCTCTCTAGGGGGCTTGGAGACCCAGTACTTC CSVVSLGGLETQYF
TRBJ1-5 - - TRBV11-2 TGTGCCAGCAGCACCGCAGGGGGCAATCAGCCCCAGCATTTT CASSTAGGNQPQHF
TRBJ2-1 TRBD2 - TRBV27 TGTGCCAGCAGTTTATCAGGGACTAAGCAGTTCTTC CASSLSGTKQFF
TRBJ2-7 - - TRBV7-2 TGTGCCAGCAGCTTAGGGGGAGTAGAGTACGAGCAGTACTTC CASSLGGVEYEQYF
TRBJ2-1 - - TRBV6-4 TGTGCCAGCAGTGAGAGTACCTACAATGAGCAGTTCTTC CASSESTYNEQFF
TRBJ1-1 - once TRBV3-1 TGTGCCAGCAGGCCCACAGGGAACACTGAAGCTTTCTTT CASRPTGNTEAFF
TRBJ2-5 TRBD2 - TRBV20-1 TGCAGTGCTAGAGGTACTCCTGGACTAGCGGGAGGAGAGACCCAGTACTTC CSARGTPGLAGGETQYF
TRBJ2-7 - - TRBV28 TGTGCCAGCAGTTCCGGACAATCTCAGTACTTC CASSSGQSQYF
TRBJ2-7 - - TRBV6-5 TGTGCCAGCAGTTTCCCGACTGGCCGGACGATGGTAAGCCACGAGCAGTACTTC CASSFPTGRTMVSHEQYF
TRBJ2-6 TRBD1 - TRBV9 TGTGCCAGCAGTCTGGACAGGGGCGCGGCTGGGGCCAACGTCCTGACTTTC CASSLDRGAAGANVLTF
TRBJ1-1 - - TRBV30 TGTGCCTGGAAAGGGGAGACAGTTGAAGCTTTCTTT CAWKGETVEAFF
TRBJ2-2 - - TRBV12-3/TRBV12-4 TGTGCCAGCAGTTTAGGACTAGCCGGGGAGCTGTTTTTT CASSLGLAGELFF
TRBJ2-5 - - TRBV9 TGTGCCAGCAGCGTAGGAAGCGTTCGAGAGACCCAGTACTTC CASSVGSVRETQYF
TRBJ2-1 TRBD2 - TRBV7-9 TGTGCCAGCAGCCAAACACTAGCGGGTAGATACAATGAGCAGTTCTTC CASSQTLAGRYNEQFF
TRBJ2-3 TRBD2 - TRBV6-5 TGTGCCAGCAGTGAGGGACTATGGACAGATACGCAGTATTTT CASSEGLWTDTQYF
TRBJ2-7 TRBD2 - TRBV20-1 TGCAGTGCTAGAGATCAGTCGACTAGCGGCGAGCAGTACTTC CSARDQSTSGEQYF
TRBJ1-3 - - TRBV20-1 TGCAGTGCTAGCGAGGGGGGAGTCTCTGGAAACACCATATATTTT CSASEGGVSGNTIYF
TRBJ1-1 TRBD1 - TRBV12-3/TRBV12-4 TGTGCCAGCAGTTTCAGGGGGGGATACAAAGCTTTCTTT CASSFRGGYKAFF
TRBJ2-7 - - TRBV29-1 TGCAGCGCCTCCCCAGGGGCCAACTACGAGCAGTACTTC CSASPGANYEQYF
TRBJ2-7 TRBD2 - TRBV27 TGTGCCAGCAGTTTGGCACTAGCGGGGTCCTACGAGCAGTACTTC CASSLALAGSYEQYF
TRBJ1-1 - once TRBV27 TGTGCCAGTGGGGGATTGAACACTGAAGCTTTCTTT CASGGLNTEAFF
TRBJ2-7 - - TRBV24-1 TGTGCCACCAGTGCCCCGACAGGAAAGACCTACGAGCAGTACTTC CATSAPTGKTYEQYF
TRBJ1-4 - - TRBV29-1 TGCAGCGTTGAAGGGCAGGACGATAATGAAAAACTGTTTTTT CSVEGQDDNEKLFF